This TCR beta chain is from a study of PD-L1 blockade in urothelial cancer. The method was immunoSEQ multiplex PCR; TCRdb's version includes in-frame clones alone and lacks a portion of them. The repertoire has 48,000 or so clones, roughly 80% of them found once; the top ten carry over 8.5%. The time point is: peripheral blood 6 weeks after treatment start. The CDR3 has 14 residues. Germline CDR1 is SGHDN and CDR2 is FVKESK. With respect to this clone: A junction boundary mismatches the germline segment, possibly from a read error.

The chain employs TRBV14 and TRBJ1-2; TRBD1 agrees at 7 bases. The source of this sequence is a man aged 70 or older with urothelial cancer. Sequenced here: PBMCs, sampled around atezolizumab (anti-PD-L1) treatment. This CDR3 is CASGQGGWAAGYTF. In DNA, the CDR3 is TGTGCCAGCGGCCAGGGGGGATGGGCAGCCGGCTACACCTTC.